Below, one T cell receptor (beta chain) is given with its context. The data are from a study of blood T cell repertoires in COVID-19. Study context: Whether acute or convalescent, the COVID-19 samples came from the United States, Italy and Spain. T cells, B-cell-depleted T cells, or PBMCs provided the cDNA or gDNA that served as material.

Under the authors' procedure: Reference gene primer amplification gave nucleated cell count estimates. Here immunoSEQ multiplex PCR was the method, and the copy in TCRdb shows in-frame clones only, minus some. Clone size and V and J calls were adopted from that table, with D and trimming inferred from the DNA. The sample holds tens of thousands of clones, approximately 86% seen once. From germline, CDR1 is MNHEY and CDR2 SVGAGI. The CDR3 contains 13 residues. Trimming stripped 7 bases from V and 6 bases from J, with 10 bases between. The chain uses TRBV6-5 and TRBJ1-6; D ambiguous. Sequencing was carried out using peripheral blood. The TCR sequence derives from a man in his fifties or sixties with acute or convalescent COVID-19. CDR3 coding DNA: TGTGCCAGCACCCGGGAGGTTAATTCACCCCTCCACTTT. Translated, it gives CASTREVNSPLHF.